The entry that follows covers one TCR beta chain sequence. Its matching antigen is unknown. The data were produced by immunoSEQ multiplex PCR, yet TCRdb's version contains in-frame clones alone and is incomplete. The table records roughly 60,000 clones, about 89% of them present only once. The time point denotes: after dendritic cell vaccination, including at tumor progression/relapse. This record comes from a study of glioma-infiltrating T cells after dendritic cell vaccination. The CDR3 length is 16 residues. The germline CDR1 and CDR2 sequences are SGHVS and FQNEAQ. With 1 base removed from V and 1 base from J, the gap between germline ends came to 11 bases. Study-wide points: Complete blood and tumor specimen sets were limited to few patients.

The TCR sequence derives from a human donor with glioblastoma. The chain combines TRBV7-8 with TRBJ1-5, with D unclear. The sequences come from blood, collected after dendritic cell vaccination. This chain's CDR3 is CASSLDPRVSNQPQHF. CDR3 nucleotides: TGTGCCAGCAGCTTAGACCCGAGGGTGAGCAATCAGCCCCAGCATTTT.